This T cell receptor (beta chain) was documented in a study of blood T cell repertoires in COVID-19. Across the whole study: Acute and convalescent COVID-19 specimens originated in the United States, Italy and Spain.

Data came from immunoSEQ multiplex PCR; TCRdb stores just in-frame clones and leaves some out. The repertoire consists of tens of thousands of clones, with about 86% occurring once and the leading ten covering approximately 6%. Germline loops: CDR1 SGHRS, CDR2 YFSETQ. CDR3 length: 15 residues. Trimming shortened V by 4 bases and J by 0 bases, and 14 bases separated the two germline ends. The source of this sequence is a human donor in a cohort sampled during active COVID-19. The V and J genes are TRBV5-1 and TRBJ2-7; D is unresolved. The sequenced material came from peripheral blood. CDR3 bases: TGCGCCAGCAGCCCCGTTTCCGAGAGCTCCTACGAGCAGTACTTC. This translates into CASSPVSESSYEQYF. The full variable domain, completed using reference TRBV5-1 and TRBJ2-7, is KAGVTQTPRYLIKTRGQQVTLSCSPISGHRSVSWYQQTPGQGLQFLFEYFSETQRNKGNFPGRFSGRQFSNSRSEMNVSTLELGDSALYLCASSPVSESSYEQYFGPGTRLTVT.